The rows below give T cell receptor beta chains drawn from one sample of a study of beta chain features in type 1 diabetes. Sequencing was performed with immunoSEQ multiplex PCR; in TCRdb, only in-frame clones are kept and a portion is missing. The sample includes under 300,000 clones, roughly 24% of them seen just once. The sample consisted of naive CD4+ T cells from blood. These receptors all come from a woman in her twenties or thirties with type 1 diabetes. CDR3s include the opening cysteine and the closing phenylalanine or tryptophan. The D gene is left open where the match is weak. Only some rows state a clone size, as once, few, many or a class for expanded clones.

v_call: TRBV30
clone_size: .
d_call: .
j_call: TRBJ1-2
cdr3_aa: CAWSVGGFYYGYTF
cdr3_nt: TGTGCCTGGAGTGTCGGAGGGTTCTACTATGGCTACACCTTC

v_call: TRBV28
clone_size: few
d_call: TRBD1
j_call: TRBJ1-5
cdr3_aa: CASSSGTGGVRGNQPQHF
cdr3_nt: TGTGCCAGCAGTTCCGGGACAGGGGGCGTTAGGGGCAATCAGCCCCAGCATTTT

v_call: TRBV4-1
clone_size: few
d_call: TRBD2
j_call: TRBJ2-7
cdr3_aa: CASSQTGLDNAYEQYF
cdr3_nt: TGCGCCAGCAGCCAAACCGGACTAGACAACGCCTACGAGCAGTACTTC

v_call: TRBV7-9
clone_size: .
d_call: .
j_call: TRBJ2-7
cdr3_aa: CASSLDREQYF
cdr3_nt: TGTGCCAGCAGCTTAGATCGCGAGCAGTACTTC

v_call: TRBV5-1
clone_size: .
d_call: TRBD1
j_call: TRBJ1-1
cdr3_aa: CASSLEGTGGTTEAFF
cdr3_nt: TGCGCCAGCAGCTTGGAAGGGACAGGGGGAACCACTGAAGCTTTCTTT

v_call: TRBV29-1
clone_size: .
d_call: TRBD1
j_call: TRBJ1-2
cdr3_aa: CSVSQGGGGYTF
cdr3_nt: TGCAGCGTGAGCCAGGGGGGTGGCGGCTACACCTTC

v_call: TRBV19
clone_size: .
d_call: .
j_call: TRBJ2-7
cdr3_aa: CASSMTGLEQYF
cdr3_nt: TGTGCCAGTAGTATGACAGGCCTCGAGCAGTACTTC

v_call: TRBV29-1
clone_size: few
d_call: .
j_call: TRBJ1-1
cdr3_aa: CSVDMGQNTEAFF
cdr3_nt: TGCAGCGTTGATATGGGGCAGAACACTGAAGCTTTCTTT

v_call: TRBV6-6
clone_size: few
d_call: .
j_call: TRBJ1-4
cdr3_aa: CASRRGADNEKLFF
cdr3_nt: TGTGCCTCCCGGCGGGGGGCGGATAATGAAAAACTGTTTTTT

v_call: TRBV4-1
clone_size: few
d_call: TRBD1
j_call: TRBJ1-5
cdr3_aa: CASSLLDRGPGSNQPQHF
cdr3_nt: TGCGCCAGCAGCCTCTTGGACAGGGGCCCCGGTAGCAATCAGCCCCAGCATTTT

v_call: TRBV29-1
clone_size: few
d_call: .
j_call: TRBJ1-3
cdr3_aa: CSVASGFSGNTIYF
cdr3_nt: TGCAGCGTTGCGTCAGGTTTCTCTGGAAACACCATATATTTT

v_call: TRBV25-1
clone_size: .
d_call: TRBD1
j_call: TRBJ1-2
cdr3_aa: CASSPGGNYGYTF
cdr3_nt: TGTGCCAGCAGCCCAGGGGGAAACTATGGCTACACCTTC

v_call: TRBV7-9
clone_size: few
d_call: .
j_call: TRBJ1-2
cdr3_aa: CASSLAGSGYGYTF
cdr3_nt: TGTGCCAGCAGCTTAGCGGGCAGTGGCTATGGCTACACCTTC

v_call: TRBV29-1
clone_size: .
d_call: .
j_call: TRBJ1-1
cdr3_aa: CSVDSGRAAFF
cdr3_nt: TGCAGCGTTGATTCTGGGCGCGCAGCTTTCTTT

v_call: TRBV7-9
clone_size: .
d_call: .
j_call: TRBJ2-2
cdr3_aa: CASSFNGELFF
cdr3_nt: TGTGCCAGCAGCTTCAACGGGGAGCTGTTTTTT

v_call: TRBV2
clone_size: few
d_call: TRBD2
j_call: TRBJ2-3
cdr3_aa: CASSRWTSVGTDTQYF
cdr3_nt: TGTGCCAGCAGTAGATGGACTAGCGTGGGCACAGATACGCAGTATTTT

v_call: TRBV5-1
clone_size: once
d_call: .
j_call: TRBJ2-2
cdr3_aa: CASSLGQYTGELFF
cdr3_nt: TGCGCCAGCAGCTTGGGGCAGTACACCGGGGAGCTGTTTTTT

v_call: TRBV30
clone_size: few
d_call: TRBD1
j_call: TRBJ1-5
cdr3_aa: CAGGQGHQPQHF
cdr3_nt: TGTGCCGGGGGACAGGGTCATCAGCCCCAGCATTTT

v_call: TRBV7-9
clone_size: .
d_call: .
j_call: TRBJ1-4
cdr3_aa: CASSRANGRGFEKLFF
cdr3_nt: TGTGCCAGCAGCCGAGCAAACGGACGGGGTTTTGAAAAACTGTTTTTT

v_call: TRBV10-3
clone_size: few
d_call: TRBD1
j_call: TRBJ2-5
cdr3_aa: CAISGGQGGAETQYF
cdr3_nt: TGTGCCATCAGTGGAGGACAGGGTGGCGCAGAGACCCAGTACTTC

v_call: TRBV29-1
clone_size: .
d_call: TRBD2
j_call: TRBJ2-7
cdr3_aa: CSAGTSGEGPYEQYF
cdr3_nt: TGCAGCGCGGGGACTAGCGGGGAGGGTCCCTACGAGCAGTACTTC

v_call: TRBV28
clone_size: .
d_call: TRBD2
j_call: TRBJ2-5
cdr3_aa: CASSPREGQYF
cdr3_nt: TGTGCCAGCAGTCCCCGGGAGGGCCAGTACTTC

v_call: TRBV20-1
clone_size: few
d_call: .
j_call: TRBJ2-7
cdr3_aa: CSAVRVSEQYF
cdr3_nt: TGCAGTGCCGTCAGGGTAAGCGAGCAGTACTTC

v_call: TRBV29-1
clone_size: .
d_call: .
j_call: TRBJ2-1
cdr3_aa: CSVVPHSEQFF
cdr3_nt: TGCAGCGTTGTACCTCACAGTGAGCAGTTCTTC

v_call: TRBV7-2
clone_size: few
d_call: .
j_call: TRBJ1-1
cdr3_aa: CASSLGSRNTEAFF
cdr3_nt: TGTGCCAGCAGCTTAGGGTCCAGGAACACTGAAGCTTTCTTT

v_call: TRBV25-1
clone_size: .
d_call: .
j_call: TRBJ2-5
cdr3_aa: CASSYTTGRVQETQYF
cdr3_nt: TGTGCCAGCAGTTACACTACTGGCAGGGTCCAAGAGACCCAGTACTTC

v_call: TRBV18
clone_size: .
d_call: TRBD2
j_call: TRBJ2-1
cdr3_aa: CASSPPGLAALNEQFF
cdr3_nt: TGTGCCAGCTCACCACCGGGACTAGCGGCACTCAATGAGCAGTTCTTC

v_call: TRBV4-2
clone_size: .
d_call: .
j_call: TRBJ2-3
cdr3_aa: CASSNEDTDTQYF
cdr3_nt: TGTGCCAGCAGCAACGAGGACACAGATACGCAGTATTTT

v_call: TRBV11-2
clone_size: .
d_call: .
j_call: TRBJ2-7
cdr3_aa: CASSLVRGAYEQYF
cdr3_nt: TGTGCCAGCAGCTTAGTCAGGGGTGCCTACGAGCAGTACTTC

v_call: TRBV29-1
clone_size: few
d_call: TRBD1
j_call: TRBJ2-5
cdr3_aa: CSVEASGTGTEETQYF
cdr3_nt: TGCAGCGTTGAAGCATCCGGGACAGGGACGGAAGAGACCCAGTACTTC

v_call: TRBV5-4
clone_size: few
d_call: .
j_call: TRBJ2-3
cdr3_aa: CASSLQSAGSTDTQYF
cdr3_nt: TGTGCCAGCAGCTTGCAGTCAGCCGGGAGCACAGATACGCAGTATTTT

v_call: TRBV7-8
clone_size: .
d_call: TRBD1
j_call: TRBJ2-1
cdr3_aa: CASSLTGGTYNEQFF
cdr3_nt: TGTGCCAGCAGCTTAACAGGGGGCACCTACAATGAGCAGTTCTTC

v_call: TRBV7-9
clone_size: few
d_call: TRBD1
j_call: TRBJ1-2
cdr3_aa: CASSLQGATYGYTF
cdr3_nt: TGTGCCAGCAGCTTGCAGGGGGCGACCTATGGCTACACCTTC

v_call: TRBV10-3
clone_size: .
d_call: TRBD1
j_call: TRBJ1-1
cdr3_aa: CAISGQGWNTEAFF
cdr3_nt: TGTGCCATCAGTGGACAGGGGTGGAACACTGAAGCTTTCTTT

v_call: TRBV7-9
clone_size: few
d_call: .
j_call: TRBJ2-3
cdr3_aa: CATLASDTQYF
cdr3_nt: TGTGCCACCCTAGCGTCAGATACGCAGTATTTT

v_call: TRBV7-9
clone_size: few
d_call: TRBD2
j_call: TRBJ2-7
cdr3_aa: CASSLGLAEYEQYF
cdr3_nt: TGTGCCAGCAGCTTAGGACTAGCGGAGTACGAGCAGTACTTC